This T cell receptor (beta chain) was recorded in a study of T-cell reconstitution after alpha-beta-depleted transplantation in children. Unique molecular identifiers were incorporated into the prepared TCRbeta library. TCRdb used MiXCR to reprocess the PCR reads, holding one entry per CDR3 protein. The table has some 550,000 distinct CDR3 sequences, roughly 23% seen once. Whole-study findings and limits: Recipient T cells and thymic progenitors that survived gave rise to the high TCRbeta diversity observed at day 60 in some patients. Newly generated T cells supplied most T-cell counts and diversity one year post-transplant.

Only a few counts were recorded for this clonotype. Its antigen is as yet unknown. Source: PBMCs, mostly from graft donor cells, taken 360 days after TCRalphabeta/CD19-depleted stem cell transplant. The TCR sequence derives from a boy in the first two years of life who had a stem cell transplant for acute myeloid leukemia, so the T cells may come from the graft donor.

DNA for the CDR3: TGTGCCAGCAGCTTGTTCGGTGGGGGCTCAGATACGCAGTATTTT. This sequence encodes CASSLFGGGSDTQYF. The J gene is TRBJ2-3, the V gene TRBV5-6, with D maybe TRBD1 (6 bases). Trimming cost V 1 base and J 4 bases, with 13 bases left between them. CDR3 length: 15 residues. CDR1 is SGHDT, CDR2 YYEEEE, per germline.